Included here is one TCR beta chain sequence, with context. Produced via immunoSEQ multiplex PCR; TCRdb's table is partial and in-frame only. The sample holds 200,000 to 300,000 clones; roughly 80% are singletons and the top ten take around 3.3%. This record belongs to a study of blood T cell repertoires in COVID-19. Study-wide context: COVID-19 samples from acute and convalescent phases originated in the United States, Italy and Spain.

The CDR3 extends over 21 amino acids. V shed 1 base, J shed 1 base, and the junction held 11 bases outside the gene matches. CDR1 LGHNA and CDR2 YSLEER come from the germline V gene. This chain connects TRBV4-3 to TRBJ2-1; TRBD2 agrees at 15 bases. The sequencing sample was made of peripheral blood. The source of this sequence is a woman aged 18-29 years with acute or convalescent COVID-19. CDR3 residues: CASSQVPRTSGRASSYNEQFF. The CDR3 coding sequence is TGCGCCAGCAGCCAAGTCCCCCGGACTAGCGGGAGGGCCAGTTCCTACAATGAGCAGTTCTTC.